Each of the 6 T cell receptor beta chains below was sequenced from the same sample in a study of human T cells and chemical hapten exposure (dated by TCRdb to about 2021). Receptors were amplified or captured by RACE. Data came from a NextSeq 500. TCRdb trimmed public reads at Q25 via fastp, called clones via MiXCR and kept in-frame beta chains. Identical CDR3 protein sequences are pooled into one entry, listed with their most common genes and DNA. The sample table holds under 200,000 distinct CDR3 sequences, of which nearly 30% were seen once. The top ten clones comprise roughly 3% of the sample. The intended sense of this specimen's time point label: pre-sensitization, week 0. Explained via the paper, the treatment or condition label denotes: therapeutic diphenylcyclopropenone sensitization with weekly scalp DPC. The material sequenced was whole blood, taken in connection with sensitization to the hapten diphenylcyclopropenone (DPC). These receptors came from a woman aged 30 to 39 with alopecia areata. Some clones in this sample may be carry-over from other donors' samples.

Only a few counts were recorded for this clonotype. This chain connects TRBV7-6 to TRBJ2-2; a weak D match, TRBD1 (6 bases). The CDR3 is made up of 15 amino acids. Germline CDR1 reads SGHVS; CDR2 reads FNYEAQ. Trimming took 1 base from V and 6 from J, leaving 12 bases between them. Written as DNA, the CDR3 is TGTGCCAGCAGCTTAGGCTCAGGGGCCGCCGGGGAGCTGTTTTTT. Protein: CASSLGSGAAGELFF.

The genes are TRBV10-3 and TRBJ1-1; TRBD1 matches 8 bases. This CDR3 has 16 residues. V dropped 10 bases and J dropped 5; count of bases not matched to a gene: 18. The V gene's germline CDR1 is ENHRY and CDR2 SYGVKD. CDR3 DNA: TGTGCCACAGGGGGCACTCAAGGAGGAGAGAAGACTGAAGCTTTCTTT. Translating gives CATGGTQGGEKTEAFF.

The chain carries TRBV3-1 and TRBJ2-5; D perhaps matches TRBD1 (6 bases). CDR3 length: 15 residues. Per germline, CDR1 LGHDT and CDR2 YNNKEL (reference sequence). The V end lost 4 bases, the J end lost 0 bases, and 12 bases lay between the germline ends. The CDR3 bases are TGTGCCAGCAGCCTGGACCGGGACAACCAAGAGACCCAGTACTTC. It specifies CASSLDRDNQETQYF.

V and J are TRBV20-1 and TRBJ2-1, with 8 bases aligning to TRBD1. In germline, CDR1 is DFQATT, CDR2 SNEGSKA (reference sequence). The CDR3 length is 19 residues. The V gene end was trimmed by 0 bases and the J gene end by 0 bases; junction bases not matched to a gene: 13. The DNA for the CDR3 is TGCAGTGCTAGAGACCCGGACAGGGAACTAAACCCCTCCTACAATGAGCAGTTCTTC. Translating gives CSARDPDRELNPSYNEQFF.

This rearrangement joins TRBV10-2 to TRBJ2-5; 14 nucleotides align to TRBD2. This CDR3 region has 17 residues. Germline CDR1 and CDR2: WSHSY and SAAADI. Losses at the gene ends were 0 bases for V and 4 bases for J; bases not matched to a gene: 4. In nucleotides, the CDR3 is TGCGCCAGCAGTGAGTCGGGGACTAGCGGGAGCGGAGAGACCCAGTACTTC. Translation gives CASSESGTSGSGETQYF.

This clonotype has just a few counts. The CDR3 DNA reads TGCGCCAGCAGCAACCGGGACAGGGACGCCTACGAGCAGTACTTC. This translates into CASSNRDRDAYEQYF. The chain is built from TRBV5-1 and TRBJ2-7, with 9 nucleotides matching TRBD1. V shed 4 bases and J 2 bases; nucleotides not matched to a gene: 7. Germline CDR1 reads SGHRS; CDR2 reads YFSETQ. CDR3 length: 15 residues.